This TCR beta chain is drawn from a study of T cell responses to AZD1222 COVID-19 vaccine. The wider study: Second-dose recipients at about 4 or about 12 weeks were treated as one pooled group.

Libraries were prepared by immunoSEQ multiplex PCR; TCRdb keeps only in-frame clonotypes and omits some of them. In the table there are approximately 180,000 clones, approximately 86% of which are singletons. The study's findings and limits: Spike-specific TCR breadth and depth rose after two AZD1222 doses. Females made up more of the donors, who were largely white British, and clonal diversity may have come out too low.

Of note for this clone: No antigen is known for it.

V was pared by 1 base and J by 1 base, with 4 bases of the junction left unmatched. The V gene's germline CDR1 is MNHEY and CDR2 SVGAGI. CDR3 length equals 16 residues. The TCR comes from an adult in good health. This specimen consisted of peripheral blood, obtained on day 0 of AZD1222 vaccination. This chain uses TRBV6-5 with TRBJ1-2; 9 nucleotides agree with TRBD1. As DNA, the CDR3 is TGTGCCAGCAGTTACTTGGGGACAGGGCTTAACTATGGCTACACCTTC. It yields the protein CASSYLGTGLNYGYTF.